This T cell receptor beta chain was identified during a study of blood T cell repertoires in COVID-19. Study-level background: Whether acute or convalescent, the COVID-19 samples came from the United States, Italy and Spain. T cells, B-cell-depleted T cells, or PBMCs supplied cDNA or gDNA.

This CDR3 spans 15 amino acids. Germline lookup yields CDR1 LNHNV and CDR2 YYDKDF (reference sequence). Under the authors' procedure: By means of reference gene primer amplification, nucleated cell counts were estimated. The protocol was immunoSEQ multiplex PCR, while the TCRdb copy is restricted to in-frame clones and leaves out a portion. V and J calls and clone size are given by that table; D and trimming were obtained from the DNA. The sample has roughly 170,000 clones; approximately 79% are singletons. Worth noting for this clone: Its ends do not fully match the called genes, so a read error is possible.

Those enrolled in Seattle joined during active infection and were followed longitudinally afterward. The receptor was derived from a woman in her sixties with COVID-19, enrolled during active disease. The V and J genes are TRBV15 and TRBJ2-5; 11 bases fit TRBD2. Sequenced: peripheral blood. CDR3 DNA sequence: TGTGCCACCAGCAGAGGGGCTAGCGGGGGGCGAGATGCGCACTTC. It yields the protein CATSRGASGGRDAHF.